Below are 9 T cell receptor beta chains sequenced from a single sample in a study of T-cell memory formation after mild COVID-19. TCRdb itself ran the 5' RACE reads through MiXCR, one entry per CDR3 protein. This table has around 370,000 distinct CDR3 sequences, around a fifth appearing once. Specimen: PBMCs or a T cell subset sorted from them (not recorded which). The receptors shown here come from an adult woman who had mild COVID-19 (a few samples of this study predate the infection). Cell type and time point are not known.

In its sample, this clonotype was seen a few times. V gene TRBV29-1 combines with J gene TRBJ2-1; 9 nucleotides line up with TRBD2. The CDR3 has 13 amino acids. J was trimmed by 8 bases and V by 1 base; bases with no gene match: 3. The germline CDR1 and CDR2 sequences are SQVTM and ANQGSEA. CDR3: CSVEVRTSDEQFF. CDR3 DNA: TGCAGCGTTGAAGTGCGGACTAGCGATGAGCAGTTCTTC.

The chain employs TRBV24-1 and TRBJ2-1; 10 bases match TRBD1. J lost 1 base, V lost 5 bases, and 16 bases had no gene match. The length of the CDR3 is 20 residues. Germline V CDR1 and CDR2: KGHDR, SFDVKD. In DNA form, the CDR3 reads TGTGCCACCAGTGCCCCCGGGACAGGGGAAGCGGGGCCGTCCTACAATGAGCAGTTCTTC. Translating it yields CATSAPGTGEAGPSYNEQFF.

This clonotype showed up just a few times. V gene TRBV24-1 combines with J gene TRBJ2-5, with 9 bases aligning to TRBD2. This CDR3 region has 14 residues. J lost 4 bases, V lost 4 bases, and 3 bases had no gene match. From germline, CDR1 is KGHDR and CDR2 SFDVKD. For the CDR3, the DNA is TGTGCCACCAGTGAGGCGGGAGGGATAGAGACCCAGTACTTC. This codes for CATSEAGGIETQYF.

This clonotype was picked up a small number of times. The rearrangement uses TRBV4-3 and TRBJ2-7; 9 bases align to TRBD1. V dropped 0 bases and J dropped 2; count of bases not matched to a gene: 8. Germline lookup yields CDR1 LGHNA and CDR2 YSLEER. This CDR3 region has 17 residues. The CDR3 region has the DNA TGCGCCAGCAGCCAAGATCGGGACAGGGCCCTTACCTACGAGCAGTACTTC. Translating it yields CASSQDRDRALTYEQYF.

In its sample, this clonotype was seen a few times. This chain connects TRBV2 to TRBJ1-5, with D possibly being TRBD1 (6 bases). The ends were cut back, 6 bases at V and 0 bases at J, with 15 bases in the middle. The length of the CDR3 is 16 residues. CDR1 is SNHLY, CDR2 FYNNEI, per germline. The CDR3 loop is CASSMRRGPSNQPQHF. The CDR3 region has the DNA TGTGCCAGCAGCATGAGGCGGGGGCCTAGCAATCAGCCCCAGCATTTT.

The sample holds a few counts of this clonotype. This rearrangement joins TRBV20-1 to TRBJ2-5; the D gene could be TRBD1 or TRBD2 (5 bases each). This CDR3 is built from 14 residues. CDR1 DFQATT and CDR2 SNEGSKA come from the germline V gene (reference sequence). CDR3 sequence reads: CSGSGQLGEKTQYF. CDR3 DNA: TGCAGCGGATCGGGGCAGCTGGGTGAGAAGACCCAGTACTTC.

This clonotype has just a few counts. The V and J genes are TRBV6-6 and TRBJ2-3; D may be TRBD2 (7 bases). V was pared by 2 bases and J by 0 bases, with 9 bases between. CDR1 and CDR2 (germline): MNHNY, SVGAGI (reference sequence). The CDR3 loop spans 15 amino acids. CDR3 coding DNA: TGTGCCAGCAGTTACCGGGGGGCAAGCACAGATACGCAGTATTTT. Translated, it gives CASSYRGASTDTQYF.

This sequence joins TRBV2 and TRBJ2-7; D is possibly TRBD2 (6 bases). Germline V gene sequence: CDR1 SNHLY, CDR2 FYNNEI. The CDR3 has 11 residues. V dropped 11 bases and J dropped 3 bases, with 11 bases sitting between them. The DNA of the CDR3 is TGTGCCGCGGGGCGGGGCTACGAGCAGTACTTC. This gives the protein CAAGRGYEQYF.

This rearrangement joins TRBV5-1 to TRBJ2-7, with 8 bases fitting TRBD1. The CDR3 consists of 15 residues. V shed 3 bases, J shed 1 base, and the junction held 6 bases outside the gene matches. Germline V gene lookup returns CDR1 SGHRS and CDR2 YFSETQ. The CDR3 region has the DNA TGCGCCAGCAGCTACAAGACAGGGGATTCCTACGAGCAGTACTTC. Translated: CASSYKTGDSYEQYF.